This T cell receptor (beta chain) was retrieved from a study of T cells after yellow fever vaccination. This clonotype was recorded many times. Its antigen is not known. TCRdb called the 5' RACE reads again in MiXCR, with one record for every CDR3 protein. The sample contains hundreds of thousands of distinct CDR3 sequences, 7% to 9% of which appear only once. Study observations and caveats: Reappearance after the booster was observed for most primary-vaccination clones (roughly 96% CD4, more than 70% CD8).

The sample was PBMCs, taken about 49 days after the first yellow fever vaccination. This clonotype originated in a man aged 18 to 29 who received the YFV17D yellow fever vaccine.

This chain's CDR3 is CASSLQGQGIAQYF. The CDR3 DNA is TGTGCCAGCAGCTTACAGGGACAGGGTATCGCCCAGTACTTC. This chain joins TRBV27 and TRBJ2-5, with 9 bases that match TRBD1. Germline V gene lookup returns CDR1 MNHEY and CDR2 SMNVEV (reference sequence). This CDR3 spans 14 amino acids. V was pared by 6 bases and J by 9 bases, with 11 bases of the junction left unmatched.